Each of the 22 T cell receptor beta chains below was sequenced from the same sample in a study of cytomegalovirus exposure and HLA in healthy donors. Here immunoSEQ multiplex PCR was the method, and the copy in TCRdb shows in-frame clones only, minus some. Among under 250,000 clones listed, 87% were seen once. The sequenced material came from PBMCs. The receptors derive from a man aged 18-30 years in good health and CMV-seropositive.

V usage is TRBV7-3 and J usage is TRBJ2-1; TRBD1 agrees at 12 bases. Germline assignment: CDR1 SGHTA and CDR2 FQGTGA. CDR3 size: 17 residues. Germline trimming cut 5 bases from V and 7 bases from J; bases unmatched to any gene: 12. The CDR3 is CASSPVGGQGASNEQFF. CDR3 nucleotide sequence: TGTGCCAGCAGCCCGGTTGGGGGACAGGGGGCTAGTAATGAGCAGTTCTTC.

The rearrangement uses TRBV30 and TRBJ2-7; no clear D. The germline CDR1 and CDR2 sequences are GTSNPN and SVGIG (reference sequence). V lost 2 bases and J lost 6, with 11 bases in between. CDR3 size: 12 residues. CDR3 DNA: TGTGCCTGGAGTCCAGATTTTAGCGAGCAGTACTTC. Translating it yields CAWSPDFSEQYF.

The CDR3 reads CASSSGTSGRVGTQYF. The CDR3 nucleotides read TGTGCCAGCAGTTCAGGGACTAGCGGGAGGGTTGGTACGCAGTATTTT. The genes are TRBV27 and TRBJ2-3, with 16 nucleotides matching TRBD2. The V gene end was trimmed by 4 bases and the J gene end by 8 bases; junction bases not matched to a gene: 6. Germline CDR1 and CDR2: MNHEY and SMNVEV (reference sequence). CDR3 length: 16 residues.

CDR3 sequence reads: CASGPPGRYYGYTF. CDR3 nucleotide sequence: TGTGCTAGTGGTCCCCCCGGGAGATACTATGGCTACACCTTC. The rearrangement links TRBV12-5 to TRBJ1-2; D ambiguous. Germline V lookup: CDR1 LGHNT, CDR2 FRNRAP. V lost 5 bases to trimming and J lost 3 bases, with 13 bases between them. The CDR3 spans 14 residues.

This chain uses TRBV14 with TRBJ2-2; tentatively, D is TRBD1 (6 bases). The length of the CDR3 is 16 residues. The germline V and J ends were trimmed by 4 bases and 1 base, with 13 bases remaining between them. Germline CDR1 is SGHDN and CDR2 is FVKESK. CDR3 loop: CASSRYRVRNTGELFF. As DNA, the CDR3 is TGTGCCAGCAGCCGTTACAGGGTACGGAACACCGGGGAGCTGTTTTTT.

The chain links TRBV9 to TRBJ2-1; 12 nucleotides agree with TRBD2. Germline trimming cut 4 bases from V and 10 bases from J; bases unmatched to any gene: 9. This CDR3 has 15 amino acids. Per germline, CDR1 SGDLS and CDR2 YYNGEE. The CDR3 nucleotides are TGTGCCAGCAGCTCGAGACTAGCGGGAGTCCAGGAGCAGTTCTTC. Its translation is CASSSRLAGVQEQFF. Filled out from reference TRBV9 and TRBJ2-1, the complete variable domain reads DSGVTQTPKHLITATGQRVTLRCSPRSGDLSVYWYQQSLDQGLQFLIQYYNGEERAKGNILERFSAQQFPDLHSELNLSSLELGDSALYFCASSSRLAGVQEQFFGPGTRLTVL.

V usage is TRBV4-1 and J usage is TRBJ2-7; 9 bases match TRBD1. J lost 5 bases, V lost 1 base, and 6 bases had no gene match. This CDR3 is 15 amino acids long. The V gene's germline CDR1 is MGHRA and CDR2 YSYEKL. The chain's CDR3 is CASSQGTGAIHEQYF. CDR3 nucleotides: TGCGCCAGCAGCCAAGGGACAGGGGCCATCCACGAGCAGTACTTC.

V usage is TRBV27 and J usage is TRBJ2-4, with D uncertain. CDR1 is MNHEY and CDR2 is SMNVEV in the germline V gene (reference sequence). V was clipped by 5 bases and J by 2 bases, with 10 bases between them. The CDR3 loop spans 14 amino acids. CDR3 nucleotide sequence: TGTGCCAGCAGTCCCTGGGATACCAAAAACATTCAGTACTTC. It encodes CASSPWDTKNIQYF.

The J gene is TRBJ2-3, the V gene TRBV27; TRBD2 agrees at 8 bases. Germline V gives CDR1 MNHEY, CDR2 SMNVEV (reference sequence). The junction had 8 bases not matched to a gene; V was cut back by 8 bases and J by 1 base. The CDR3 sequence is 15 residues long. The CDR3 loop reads CASQTLGGGTDTQYF. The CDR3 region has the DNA TGTGCCAGCCAAACTCTCGGGGGGGGCACAGATACGCAGTATTTT.

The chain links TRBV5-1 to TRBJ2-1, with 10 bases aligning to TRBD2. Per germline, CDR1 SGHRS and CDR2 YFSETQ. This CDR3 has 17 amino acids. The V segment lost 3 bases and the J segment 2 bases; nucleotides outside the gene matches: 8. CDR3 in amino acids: CASSSGSGREPYNEQFF. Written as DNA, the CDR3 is TGCGCCAGCAGCTCGGGGAGCGGGAGGGAGCCCTACAATGAGCAGTTCTTC.

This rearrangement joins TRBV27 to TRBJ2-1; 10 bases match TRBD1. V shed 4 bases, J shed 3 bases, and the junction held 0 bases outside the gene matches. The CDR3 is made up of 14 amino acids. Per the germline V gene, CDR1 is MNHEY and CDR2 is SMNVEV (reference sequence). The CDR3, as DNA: TGTGCCAGCAGTTGGACAGGGGGCTACAATGAGCAGTTCTTC. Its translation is CASSWTGGYNEQFF.

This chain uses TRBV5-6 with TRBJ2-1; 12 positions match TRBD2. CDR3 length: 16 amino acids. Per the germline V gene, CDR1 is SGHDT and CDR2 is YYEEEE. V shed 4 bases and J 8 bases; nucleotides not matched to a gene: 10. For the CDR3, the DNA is TGTGCCAGCAGCCCTCCGGCTAGCGGGAGGGCCTATGAGCAGTTCTTC. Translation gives CASSPPASGRAYEQFF.

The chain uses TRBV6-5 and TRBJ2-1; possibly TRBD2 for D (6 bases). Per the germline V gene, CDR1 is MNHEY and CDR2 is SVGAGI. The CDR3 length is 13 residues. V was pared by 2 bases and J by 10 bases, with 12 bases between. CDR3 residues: CASSYRPDYEQFF. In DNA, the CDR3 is TGTGCCAGCAGTTACCGACCGGACTACGAGCAGTTCTTC.

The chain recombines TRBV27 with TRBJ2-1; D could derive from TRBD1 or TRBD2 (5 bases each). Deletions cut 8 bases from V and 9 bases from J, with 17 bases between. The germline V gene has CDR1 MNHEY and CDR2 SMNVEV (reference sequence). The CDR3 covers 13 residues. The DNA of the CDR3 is TGTGCCAGCGGCTCAGGGATCCGGGGTGAGCAGTTCTTC. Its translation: CASGSGIRGEQFF.

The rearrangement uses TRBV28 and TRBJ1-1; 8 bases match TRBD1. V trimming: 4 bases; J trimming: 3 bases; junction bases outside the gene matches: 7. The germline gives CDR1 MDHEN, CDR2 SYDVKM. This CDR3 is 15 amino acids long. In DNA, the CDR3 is TGTGCCAGCAGTTCCGGTCTACAGGGGGACACTGAAGCTTTCTTT. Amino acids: CASSSGLQGDTEAFF.

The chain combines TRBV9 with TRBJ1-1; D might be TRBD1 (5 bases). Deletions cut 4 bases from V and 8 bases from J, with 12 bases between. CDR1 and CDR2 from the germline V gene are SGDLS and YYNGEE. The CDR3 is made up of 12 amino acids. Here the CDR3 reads CASSRGGAEAFF. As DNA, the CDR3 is TGTGCCAGCAGCCGTGGCGGGGCGGAAGCTTTCTTT.

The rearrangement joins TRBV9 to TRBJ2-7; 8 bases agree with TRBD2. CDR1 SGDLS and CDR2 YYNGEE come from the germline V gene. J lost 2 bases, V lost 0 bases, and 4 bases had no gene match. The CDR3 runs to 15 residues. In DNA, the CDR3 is TGTGCCAGCAGCGTAGATGTAGCGGGAACCTACGAGCAGTACTTC. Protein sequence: CASSVDVAGTYEQYF. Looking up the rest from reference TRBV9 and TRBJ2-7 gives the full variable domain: DSGVTQTPKHLITATGQRVTLRCSPRSGDLSVYWYQQSLDQGLQFLIQYYNGEERAKGNILERFSAQQFPDLHSELNLSSLELGDSALYFCASSVDVAGTYEQYFGPGTRLTVT.

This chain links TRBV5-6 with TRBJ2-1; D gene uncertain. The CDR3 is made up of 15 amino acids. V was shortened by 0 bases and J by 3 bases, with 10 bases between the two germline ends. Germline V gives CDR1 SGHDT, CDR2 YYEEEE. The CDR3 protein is CASSLGSSFYNEQFF. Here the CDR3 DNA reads TGTGCCAGCAGCTTGGGCTCGTCCTTCTACAATGAGCAGTTCTTC.

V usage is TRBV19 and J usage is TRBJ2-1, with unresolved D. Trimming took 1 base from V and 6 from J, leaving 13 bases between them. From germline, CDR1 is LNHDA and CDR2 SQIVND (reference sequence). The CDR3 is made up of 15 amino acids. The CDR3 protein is CASSIVGRTINEQFF. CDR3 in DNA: TGTGCCAGTAGTATAGTGGGCAGGACCATCAATGAGCAGTTCTTC.

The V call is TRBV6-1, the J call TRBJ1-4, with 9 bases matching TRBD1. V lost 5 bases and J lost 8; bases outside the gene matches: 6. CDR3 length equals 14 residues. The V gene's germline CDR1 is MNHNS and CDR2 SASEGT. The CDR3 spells CASSSGTGLEKLFF. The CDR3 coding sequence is TGTGCCAGCAGTTCCGGGACAGGGCTGGAAAAACTGTTTTTT.

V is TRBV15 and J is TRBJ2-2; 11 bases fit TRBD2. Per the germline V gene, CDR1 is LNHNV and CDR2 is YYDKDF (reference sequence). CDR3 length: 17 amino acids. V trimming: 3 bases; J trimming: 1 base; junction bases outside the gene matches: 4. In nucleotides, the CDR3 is TGTGCCACCAGCAGTGAGGGACTAGCGGTGAACACCGGGGAGCTGTTTTTT. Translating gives CATSSEGLAVNTGELFF.

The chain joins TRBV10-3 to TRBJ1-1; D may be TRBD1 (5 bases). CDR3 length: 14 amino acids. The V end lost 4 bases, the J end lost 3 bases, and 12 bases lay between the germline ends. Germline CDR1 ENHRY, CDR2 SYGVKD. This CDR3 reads CAISGGGLDTEAFF. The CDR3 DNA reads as TGTGCCATCAGTGGGGGGGGATTGGACACTGAAGCTTTCTTT.